Shown below are 10 T cell receptor beta chains from a single sample sequenced in a study of human T cells and chemical hapten exposure. One entry per CDR3 protein, called by TCRdb with MiXCR from the RACE reads. The data contain some 400,000 distinct CDR3 sequences, approximately 5% of them singletons. Indicated time point: pre-sensitization, week 0. Treatment of the sample: therapeutic diphenylcyclopropenone sensitization with weekly scalp DPC. The specimen was whole blood, collected in connection with sensitization to the hapten diphenylcyclopropenone (DPC). The receptors here all came from a woman aged 45-65 years with alopecia areata. Some clones in this sample may be carry-over from other donors' samples.

This clonotype was seen more than once but under ten times. V is TRBV3-1 and J is TRBJ2-3; no clear D. Trimming pared 0 bases from V and 2 bases from J, leaving 9 bases between. The CDR3 consists of 15 residues. Germline V CDR1 and CDR2: LGHDT, YNNKEL (reference sequence). CDR3 nucleotide sequence: TGTGCCAGCAGCCAAGAAGTCCCGCCCACAGATACGCAGTATTTT. This gives the protein CASSQEVPPTDTQYF.

V gene TRBV2 combines with J gene TRBJ1-2; D possibly corresponds to TRBD1 (6 bases). Trimming stripped 6 bases from V and 5 bases from J, with 19 bases between. CDR3 length: 15 residues. CDR1 is SNHLY, CDR2 FYNNEI, per germline. This CDR3 is CASSPLGGLGYGYTF. The DNA of the CDR3 is TGTGCCAGCAGCCCCCTAGGGGGGCTTGGGTATGGCTACACCTTC.

This clonotype was seen many times. The chain couples TRBV24-1 to TRBJ2-1; tentatively, D is TRBD2 (6 bases). This CDR3 contains 17 residues. The V and J ends lost 3 bases and 2 bases respectively, with 16 bases between them. Germline V gives CDR1 KGHDR, CDR2 SFDVKD. The CDR3 is CATSDPNAGPPYNEQFF. DNA for the CDR3: TGTGCCACCAGTGATCCAAATGCGGGACCACCCTACAATGAGCAGTTCTTC.

This clonotype came up many times. J is TRBJ2-1 and V is TRBV7-6; TRBD2 is a possible D gene (6 bases). V lost 2 bases to trimming and J lost 8 bases, with 13 bases between them. The CDR3 spans 14 residues. Germline V gene sequence: CDR1 SGHVS, CDR2 FNYEAQ. The CDR3 region has the DNA TGTGCCAGCAGCTTACTCCCGGAGGGAGATGAGCAGTTCTTC. This gives the protein CASSLLPEGDEQFF.

The chain has TRBV12-3 or TRBV12-4 and TRBJ1-2; D is perhaps TRBD1 (5 bases). The CDR3 contains 14 residues. Trimming removed 6 bases at V and 5 bases at J, with 16 bases between. As DNA, the CDR3 is TGTGCCAGCAGCTGGGCCGGGACTCTTTATGGCTACACCTTC. As protein: CASSWAGTLYGYTF.

This clonotype was observed at least ten times. The chain uses TRBV11-2 and TRBJ2-3; D call uncertain. This CDR3 region has 14 residues. V was clipped by 1 base and J by 6 bases, with 11 bases between them. The germline gives CDR1 SGHAT, CDR2 FQNNGV. The CDR3 DNA sequence: TGTGCCAGCAGCTTAGTTTTATCCGTCGATACGCAGTATTTT. Translating it yields CASSLVLSVDTQYF.

The V and J genes are TRBV29-1 and TRBJ1-2, with TRBD1 matching over 10 bases. The germline V gene encodes CDR1 SQVTM and CDR2 ANQGSEA. Trimming removed 4 bases from V and 2 bases from J; junction bases left unmatched: 4. The CDR3 loop spans 14 amino acids. The CDR3 region is CSVAGDRGNYGYTF. CDR3 DNA: TGCAGCGTTGCTGGGGACAGGGGAAACTATGGCTACACCTTC.

The rearrangement links TRBV2 to TRBJ2-5, with 9 nucleotides matching TRBD2. The V segment lost 6 bases and the J segment 2 bases; nucleotides outside the gene matches: 7. The CDR3 extends over 15 amino acids. Germline CDR1 SNHLY, CDR2 FYNNEI. The CDR3 spells CASSLTSGPQETQYF. The CDR3, as DNA: TGTGCCAGCAGCCTAACTAGCGGGCCTCAAGAGACCCAGTACTTC.

The chain couples TRBV10-3 to TRBJ2-1; 8 nucleotides agree with TRBD2. V trimming: 6 bases; J trimming: 15 bases; junction bases outside the gene matches: 10. CDR3 length equals 12 residues. Germline CDR1 and CDR2: ENHRY and SYGVKD. CDR3 nucleotides: TGTGCCATCAGGGGGACTAGTTTCGATTGGTTCTTC. This sequence encodes CAIRGTSFDWFF.

This clonotype was observed a handful of times. In DNA, the CDR3 is TGTGCCAGCAGCGTACGACCGAACACCGGGGAGCTGTTTTTT. As protein: CASSVRPNTGELFF. This chain connects TRBV7-9 to TRBJ2-2; the D is unclear. The CDR3 consists of 14 residues. Germline CDR1 is SEHNR and CDR2 is FQNEAQ (reference sequence). With 5 bases removed from V and 0 bases from J, the gap between germline ends came to 7 bases.